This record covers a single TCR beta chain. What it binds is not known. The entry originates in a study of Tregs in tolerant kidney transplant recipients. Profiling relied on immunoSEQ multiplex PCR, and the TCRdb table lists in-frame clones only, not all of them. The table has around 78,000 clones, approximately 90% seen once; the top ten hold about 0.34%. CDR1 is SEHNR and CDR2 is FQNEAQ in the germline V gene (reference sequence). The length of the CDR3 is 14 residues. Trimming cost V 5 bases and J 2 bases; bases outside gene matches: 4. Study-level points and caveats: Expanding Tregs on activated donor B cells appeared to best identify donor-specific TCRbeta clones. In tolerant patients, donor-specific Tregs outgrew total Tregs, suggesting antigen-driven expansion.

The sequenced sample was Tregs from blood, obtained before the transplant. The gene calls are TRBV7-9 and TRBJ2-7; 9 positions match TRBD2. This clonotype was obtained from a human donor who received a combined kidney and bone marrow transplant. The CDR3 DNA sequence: TGTGCCAGCAGCGGGCGGGAGGGTCCCTACGAGCAGTACTTC. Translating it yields CASSGREGPYEQYF. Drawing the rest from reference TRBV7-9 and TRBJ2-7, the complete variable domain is DTGVSQNPRHKITKRGQNVTFRCDPISEHNRLYWYRQTLGQGPEFLTYFQNEAQLEKSRLLSDRFSAERPKGSFSTLEIQRTEQGDSAMYLCASSGREGPYEQYFGPGTRLTVT.